This TCR beta chain was captured by sequencing in a study of T cell repertoires in cytomegalovirus infection. The wider study: CMV infection plus the matching HLA type was flagged by public TCR beta signatures.

Overall study findings and caveats: Of the TCR beta families, the public ones yielded a cumulative frequency that identified carriers of CMV plus the relevant HLA. Ex vivo responses were dominated by HLA-C-restricted CMV-specific TCR beta clonotypes.

Deletions cut 6 bases from V and 1 base from J, with 10 bases between. CDR1 is SQVTM, CDR2 ANQGSEA, per germline. This CDR3 has 12 amino acids. In TCRdb, the reads were re-called with MiXCR into one record per CDR3 protein. The sample has around 740,000 distinct CDR3 sequences, roughly 36% seen once; the top ten hold around 3%. About this clonotype: Its antigen is undetermined.

The chain joins TRBV29-1 to TRBJ2-7; a possible D gene is TRBD1 (6 bases). Material: PBMCs. This sequence originates from a human donor in good health (CMV status not recorded). Some clones in this sample may be carry-over from other donors' samples. The CDR3 reads CSVAGDSYEQYF. As DNA, the CDR3 is TGCAGCGTCGCAGGGGATTCCTACGAGCAGTACTTC.